This T cell receptor (beta chain) was captured in a study of cytomegalovirus exposure and HLA in healthy donors (TCRdb year 2017). Some background on the complete study: In an earlier analysis of 587 of the donors, 276 Gb of sequence data and 117 million unique TCR beta sequences from about 179 million T cells were reported. Approximately 310 gigabases of sequencing data and 70 million to 100 million unique TCR sequences were included in an early release covering about 700 HLA-typed donors. Of the 300 to 500 genotyped donors, roughly 76% were placed in the genetic ancestry cluster associated with self-reported Caucasian donors. The study aimed to test whether signatures of past pathogen exposure could be identified by cataloging public T cell receptors. The study used immunosequencing to profile the T cell repertoires of more than 650 subjects and linked those repertoires to cytomegalovirus serostatus. Along with the roughly 670-subject first cohort, a separate validation cohort of about 110 different subjects was used. To predict cytomegalovirus infection status, the study combined high-throughput TCR immunosequencing, statistical association of individual TCRs with disease status, and machine learning. To study patterns of TCR occurrence, a later analysis re-analyzed previously published TCR beta repertoires from under 750 donors and added high-resolution HLA genotyping. Rather than drawing on any new phenotypic data, the later analysis identified candidate immune exposures from TCR beta sequences and the way those sequences occurred across donors. In an earlier analysis of several hundred of the donors, high-throughput TCR beta sequencing was used to judge whether each TCR beta V gene segment behaved as functional or pseudogenic. Donor age, sex, ethnicity and CMV serostatus were compiled alongside the repertoire data. In a later genetic analysis, genome-wide SNP genotypes for about 65% of the roughly 700 donors were used, and that subset was treated as a discovery cohort. All discovery cohort repertoires had been generated on a single sequencing platform. Class I and class II HLA loci were covered by the typing at four-digit resolution. The number of typed donors differed by locus: about 620-640 for A, B, C, DRB1 and DQB1; roughly 510 for DQA1; 606 for DPA1; and some 470 for DPB1. Five DR-DQ haplotypes were handled as single units for association and clustering, since linkage in the cohort was strong. Across 398 genotyped donors of the cohort, an average of roughly 250,000 unique TCR beta nucleotide sequences per donor were sequenced, and roughly 17% of those sequences were non-productive. General study outcomes and caveats: According to the authors, the approach could potentially be generalized to other disease states and immunological phenotypes. In the study, 164 TCR beta chains were listed as associated with cytomegalovirus. A later analysis reported that several top co-occurrence clusters appeared linked to parvovirus B19, influenza, CMV and Epstein-Barr virus. A later genetic analysis associated a missense DCLRE1C variant with V-gene and J-gene trimming of TCR beta chains, and an independent cohort replicated the association. Specific HLA alleles were associated with 15,000 to 20,000 TCR beta sequences at a false discovery rate of 0.05 in a later analysis. When HLA alleles, especially DR and DQ, strongly co-occurred, attributing TCR associations to individual alleles was difficult. A group of highly shared sequence variants was considered likely to be a technical artifact of the sequencing pipeline. For the cohort, immune exposure information was limited to CMV serostatus. Sequencing depth was assumed to be roughly uniform across donors in the presence/absence analyses, though that assumption may not hold. Most TCR sequences were observed very rarely across donors, whereas some public TCRs were present in many individuals. According to a later analysis, most CMV-associated TCR beta chains appeared to be HLA-restricted, and the HLA associations seemed to be driven largely by CMV exposure. In this cohort, only TCR beta chains were sequenced, and detectable features were limited by the absence of alpha or paired-chain data. A few of the identified cytomegalovirus-associated TCR beta chains were confirmed in vitro to be specific for cytomegalovirus antigens. According to a later analysis, TCR association rates differed among HLA loci, with DRB1 alleles showing the most associated TCRs and HLA-C alleles showing the fewest. Because counts were too low, roughly 18 rarely observed V segments, including chromosome 9 orphons, were left out of the earlier analysis of 587 of the donors. The classifier was reported to diagnose cytomegalovirus status with high specificity and sensitivity in both the original and validation cohorts. A further reported finding was that TCR beta sequences accurately predicted the HLA-A and HLA-B alleles for most subjects in the first cohort. A later analysis found that HLA-associated TCR beta chains were more clonally expanded and had lower generation probabilities than equally common non-associated chains. In an earlier analysis of 500 to 650 of the donors, most TCR beta V segments appeared in productive rearrangements about 87% or about 30% of the time, broadly matching IMGT annotations. A later genetic analysis reported fewer N-insertions in productive TCRs among donors in an Asian-associated ancestry cluster than the approximately 670-donor mean. Some IMGT-functional V segments, including TRBV6-2 and TRBV6-3, could not be told apart with the 87-base-pair reads, so those segments were excluded. Correlated functional status among segregating V segments might be attributable to linkage disequilibrium, but an unknown experimental factor could not be ruled out. Because some donors lacked HLA typing at each locus, the association tests relied only on the typed subset.

A note on this clone: The specificity of this receptor is unknown. There are no base qualities to consult, and no much larger clone falls within one base.

In total, approximately 700 healthy bone marrow donors made up the cohort. All cohort members were sampled while nominally healthy, although unrecorded immune exposures were likely present. The donor was CMV seronegative and belonged to the group of more than 300 seronegative cohort members. Each donor provided a peripheral blood sample, and peripheral blood mononuclear cells were used for TCR beta sequencing. The Qiagen DNeasy Blood Extraction Kit was used to extract genomic DNA from the blood cell samples. The CDR3 sequence holds 16 residues, the cysteine and phenylalanine included. Only the CDR3 DNA stays, 48 bases, in frame from base 1. V lost 2 bases and J lost 2 bases; the stretch between them is 12 bases long. Based on the germline V gene, the CDR1 and CDR2 sequences are KGHSH and LQKENI. The library came from the immunoSEQ multiplex PCR assay. For the multiplex PCR, a mixture combining 60 forward primers for TCR Vbeta segments and 13 reverse primers for TCR Jbeta segments was used. Amplification of the CDR3 region of rearranged TCR beta genes was performed with a multiplex PCR assay on genomic DNA. The amplified TCR beta libraries were sequenced on the Illumina HiSeq System as 87-base-pair reads. Per the authors' processing: In a later analysis, some 80 million unique TCR beta chains were counted across the approximately 640 repertoires, and roughly 11 million of these chains were shared by at least two donors. A nearest-neighbor algorithm error-corrected the raw reads and collapsed the reads into unique sequences, merging closely related sequences to remove PCR and sequencing errors. V, D and J gene segments were assigned by aligning CDR3 sequences to IMGT reference sequences. For a sequence to be retained, a match of at least six nucleotides to both a V gene segment and a J gene segment was required. A rearrangement was called productive if the CDR3 had no stop codons and remained in frame with V and J, and every other rearrangement was called non-productive. CDR3 was defined by IMGT convention, running from the second conserved V-encoded cysteine to the conserved J-encoded phenylalanine. The earlier analysis of roughly 590 of the donors excluded any sequence lacking an unambiguous match to a single V gene segment. In an earlier analysis of roughly 600 of the donors, a V segment was called functional when productive rearrangements were above 56.7%, and segregating when the standard deviation between donors exceeded 5%. A statistical classification framework was built for diagnosing cytomegalovirus status from the catalog of TCR beta chain sequences. In a later analysis, TCR nucleotide sequences were compared against IMGT/GENE-DB human TR gene sequences so that V and J genes could be assigned. A later analysis assigned CDR3 sequences and most-parsimonious VDJ recombination scenarios with the TCRdist pipeline. In a later analysis, each TCR beta chain was defined by its CDR3 amino acid sequence together with its V-gene family, and reads without a unique V-gene family were excluded. To address suspected cross-contamination and a sequencing artifact, a later analysis removed approximately 600 highly shared, low-generation-probability nucleotide sequences. In a later analysis, a clonal expansion index for each public chain was calculated from normalized within-repertoire ranks of inferred template counts. In a later analysis, generation probabilities were computed with a VDJ recombination model fitted to out-of-frame rearrangements, and the resulting probabilities were checked against IGoR. In a later analysis, TCR-TCR, TCR-HLA and TCR-CMV co-occurrence was scored with hypergeometric tests, and a repertoire-size bias correction was applied to TCR pairs. False discovery rates were estimated in a later analysis by permuting HLA or CMV assignments 20 times. In a later analysis, co-occurring TCRs were grouped with DBSCAN, and TCRdist sequence similarity was added when clustering was performed within HLA-allele-positive subsets. Co-occurrence clustering excluded repertoires with fewer than 30,000 or more than 120,000 public chains, plus five with anomalous nucleotide sharing. TCRdb took this table from immuneACCESS and kept in-frame rearrangements with V and J called. Such tables lack part of the clones; where checked against another copy, unresolved V genes explain under half of the gap, and the rest is unexplained. V, J and clone size are taken as reported in that table, and D and trimming were inferred from the DNA itself. Recorded for this sample are around 150,000 clones; 79% of them occurred a single time. The ten largest account for about 1% of the sample.

Specimen: PBMCs. This sequence uses TRBV18 and TRBJ2-2; tentative D gene TRBD2, with 5 bases matching. The origin of this receptor is a male donor in good health and CMV-seronegative. Here is the DNA: TGTGCCAGCTCACCAGACAACGGGATTAACACCGGGGAGCTGTTTTTT. It is translated as CASSPDNGINTGELFF.